This T cell receptor beta chain was captured in a study of shared clonotypes between healthy human individuals. General observations from the study: The small donor group covered limited genetic and exposure diversity.

The germline CDR1 and CDR2 sequences are SGHVS and FQNEAQ. Trimming shortened V by 3 bases and J by 10 bases, and 16 bases separated the two germline ends. The CDR3 is 14 amino acids. Genomic DNA belonging to each subset was distributed in equal measure over several immunoSEQ plates. Original methodology: Without quality scores, immunoSEQ junctional reads could not be filtered like full-length reads. Generated by immunoSEQ multiplex PCR, the TCRdb table keeps only in-frame clones and is missing some. V, J and clone size derive from that table, while D and trimming were established from the DNA sequence. Among about 520,000 clones listed, approximately 82% were seen once. Of note for this clone: Its matching antigen is unknown.

Sequencing was carried out using PBMCs. This TCR derives from a woman in her thirties or forties in good health. Some clones in this sample may be carry-over from other donors' samples. This chain links TRBV7-8 with TRBJ2-1; possibly TRBD2 for D (7 bases). The chain's CDR3 is CASSLKGGRTEQFF. In DNA, the CDR3 is TGTGCCAGCAGCTTGAAGGGGGGGAGGACCGAGCAGTTCTTC. The full variable domain, its missing parts supplied by reference TRBV7-8 and TRBJ2-1, is GAGVSQSPRYKVAKRGQDVALRCDPISGHVSLFWYQQALGQGPEFLTYFQNEAQLDKSGLPSDRFFAERPEGSVSTLKIQRTQQEDSAVYLCASSLKGGRTEQFFGPGTRLTVL.